This is a list of T cell receptor beta chains from one sample in a study of quantifying T cell responses using KT2 cells. TCRdb used MiXCR to reprocess the UMI-ligation and nested PCR reads, holding one entry per CDR3 protein. The table lists tens of thousands of distinct CDR3 sequences, approximately 7% of them singletons. Sequencing was performed on PBMCs spiked with cells of the T cell clone KT2. The receptors stem from a human donor. Both conserved end residues are part of each CDR3. The order of the fields is J gene, clone size, D gene, V gene, CDR3 DNA, CDR3 protein. A D gene is named only where the DNA matches it firmly. Clone size is not always given. Where it is, it says once, few, many or a class for expanded clones.

TRBJ2-3 | many | TRBD2 | TRBV20-1 | TGCAGTGCTAGTCTGCGGACTAGCGTCGATACGCAGTATTTT | CSASLRTSVDTQYF
TRBJ2-3 | many | TRBD2 | TRBV7-6 | TGTGCCAGCAGCTCCCAGCGGGAGGTAGATACGCAGTATTTT | CASSSQREVDTQYF
TRBJ1-5 | NA | NA | TRBV20-1 | TGCAGGGGGGACACCGCCCCAAATCAGCCCCAGCATTTT | CRGDTAPNQPQHF
TRBJ2-3 | many | TRBD2 | TRBV7-9 | TGTGCCAGCAGCCGGGGACTAGTGACAGATACGCAGTATTTT | CASSRGLVTDTQYF
TRBJ2-7 | NA | TRBD1 | TRBV15 | TGTGCCACCAGCAGAGGGACAGGCCGCTACGAGCAGTACTTC | CATSRGTGRYEQYF
TRBJ2-1 | many | NA | TRBV12-3/TRBV12-4 | TGTGCCAGCCACCTCAGTGCCTCCTACAATGAGCAGTTCTTC | CASHLSASYNEQFF
TRBJ1-2 | many | NA | TRBV19 | TGTGCCAGTAGTATAAACAGGGAGCGCGTCACCTTC | CASSINRERVTF
TRBJ2-5 | many | TRBD1 | TRBV20-1 | TGCAGTGCTAGGACGGGACAGGTAGAAGAGACCCAGTACTTC | CSARTGQVEETQYF
TRBJ2-4 | NA | TRBD1 | TRBV10-3 | TGTGCCATCAGTGAAGGGACAGGGGGTAAAAACATTCAGTACTTC | CAISEGTGGKNIQYF
TRBJ2-3 | many | NA | TRBV20-1 | TGCAGTGCCCAAGGATTTTCGGTTGACACAGATACGCAGTATTTT | CSAQGFSVDTDTQYF
TRBJ2-2 | many | NA | TRBV7-8 | TGTGCCAGCAGCTTACTCAGGGAGAGTCACTCCGGGGAGCTGTTTTTT | CASSLLRESHSGELFF
TRBJ2-3 | NA | NA | TRBV10-1 | TGCGCCAGCAGTGCGAACACAGATACGCAGTATTTT | CASSANTDTQYF
TRBJ2-1 | many | TRBD2 | TRBV3-1 | TGTGCCAGCAGCCGAACTAGCGCCTACAATGAGCAGTTCTTC | CASSRTSAYNEQFF
TRBJ2-7 | NA | TRBD1 | TRBV5-1 | TGCGCCAGCACCCCTCGGCCAAATACTGACAGGGGGAACGAGCAGTACTTC | CASTPRPNTDRGNEQYF
TRBJ1-1 | many | NA | TRBV29-1 | TGCAGCGTTGGAGGGACGGAGAACACTGAAGCTTTCTTT | CSVGGTENTEAFF
TRBJ2-3 | NA | TRBD1 | TRBV6-1 | TGTGCCAGCAGTGGACAGGGTAGCACAGATACGCAGTATTTT | CASSGQGSTDTQYF
TRBJ2-5 | NA | NA | TRBV18 | TGTGCCAGCTCACCACTCCCCGGTGGGGTCCAAGAGACCCAGTACTTC | CASSPLPGGVQETQYF
TRBJ2-4 | few | TRBD1 | TRBV27 | TGTGCCAGCAGTTGGGGACAGGGTGTCATTCAGTACTTC | CASSWGQGVIQYF